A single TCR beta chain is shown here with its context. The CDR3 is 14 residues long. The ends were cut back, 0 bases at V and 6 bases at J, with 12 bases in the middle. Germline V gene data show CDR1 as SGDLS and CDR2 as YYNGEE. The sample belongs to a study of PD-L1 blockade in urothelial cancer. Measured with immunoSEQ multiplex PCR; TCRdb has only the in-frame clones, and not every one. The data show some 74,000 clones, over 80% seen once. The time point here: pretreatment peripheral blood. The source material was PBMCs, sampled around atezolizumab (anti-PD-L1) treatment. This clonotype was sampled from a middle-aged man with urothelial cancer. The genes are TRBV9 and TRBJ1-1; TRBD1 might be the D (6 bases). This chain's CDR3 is CASSVADRPSEAFF. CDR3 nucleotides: TGTGCCAGCAGCGTAGCAGACAGGCCCTCTGAAGCTTTCTTT.